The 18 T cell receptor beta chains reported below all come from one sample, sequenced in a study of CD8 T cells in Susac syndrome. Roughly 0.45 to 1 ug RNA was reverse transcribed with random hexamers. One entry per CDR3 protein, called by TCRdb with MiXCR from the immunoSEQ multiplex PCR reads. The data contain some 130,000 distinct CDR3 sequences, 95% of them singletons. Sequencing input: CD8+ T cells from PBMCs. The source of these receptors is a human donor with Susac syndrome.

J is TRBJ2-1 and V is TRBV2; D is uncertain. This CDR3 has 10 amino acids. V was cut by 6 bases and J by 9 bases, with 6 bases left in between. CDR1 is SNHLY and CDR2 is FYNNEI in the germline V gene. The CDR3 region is CASRGGEQFF. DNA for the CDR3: TGTGCCAGCAGGGGTGGTGAGCAGTTCTTC.

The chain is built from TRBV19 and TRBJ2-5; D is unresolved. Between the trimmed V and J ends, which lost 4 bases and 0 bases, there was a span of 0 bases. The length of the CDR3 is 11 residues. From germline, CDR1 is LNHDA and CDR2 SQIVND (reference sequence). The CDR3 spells CASSNQETQYF. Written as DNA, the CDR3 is TGTGCCAGTAGTAACCAAGAGACCCAGTACTTC. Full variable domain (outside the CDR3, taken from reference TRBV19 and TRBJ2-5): DGGITQSPKYLFRKEGQNVTLSCEQNLNHDAMYWYRQDPGQGLRLIYYSQIVNDFQKGDIAEGYSVSREKKESFPLTVTSAQKNPTAFYLCASSNQETQYFGPGTRLLVL.

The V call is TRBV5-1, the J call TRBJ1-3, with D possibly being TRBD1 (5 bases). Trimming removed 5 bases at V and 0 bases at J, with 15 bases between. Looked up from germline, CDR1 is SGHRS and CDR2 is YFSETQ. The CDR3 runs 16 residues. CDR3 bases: TGCGCCAGCAGTCCGGGTTGGGGGATCTCTGGAAACACCATATATTTT. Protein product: CASSPGWGISGNTIYF.

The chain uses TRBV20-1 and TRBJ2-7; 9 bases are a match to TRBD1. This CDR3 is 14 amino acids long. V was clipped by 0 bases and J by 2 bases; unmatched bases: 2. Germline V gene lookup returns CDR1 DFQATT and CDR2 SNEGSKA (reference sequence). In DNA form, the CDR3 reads TGCAGTGCTAGAGATCGACAGGGGGCCTACGAGCAGTACTTC. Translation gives CSARDRQGAYEQYF.

CDR3 amino acids: CATSRDDAEFTGELFF. The CDR3 coding sequence is TGTGCCACCAGCAGAGACGACGCAGAATTCACCGGGGAGCTGTTTTTT. This chain uses TRBV15 with TRBJ2-2; D is undetermined. V lost 0 bases and J 4 bases, leaving 12 bases between the germline ends. Germline CDR1 is LNHNV and CDR2 is YYDKDF (reference sequence). The CDR3 is 16 residues long.

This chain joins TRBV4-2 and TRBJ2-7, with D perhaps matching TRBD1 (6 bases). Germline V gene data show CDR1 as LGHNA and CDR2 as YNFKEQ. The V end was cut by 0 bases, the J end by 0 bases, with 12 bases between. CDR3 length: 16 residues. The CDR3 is CASSQEVTGSSYEQYF. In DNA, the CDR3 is TGTGCCAGCAGCCAAGAGGTCACAGGGAGCTCCTACGAGCAGTACTTC.

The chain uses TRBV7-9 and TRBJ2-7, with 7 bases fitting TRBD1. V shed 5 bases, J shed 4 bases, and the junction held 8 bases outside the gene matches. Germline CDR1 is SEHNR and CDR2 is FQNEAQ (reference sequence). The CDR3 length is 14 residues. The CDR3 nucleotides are TGTGCCAGCAGCCCATTACCAGGGGGATACGAGCAGTACTTC. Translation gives CASSPLPGGYEQYF. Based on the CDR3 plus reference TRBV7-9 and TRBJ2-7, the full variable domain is DTGVSQNPRHKITKRGQNVTFRCDPISEHNRLYWYRQTLGQGPEFLTYFQNEAQLEKSRLLSDRFSAERPKGSFSTLEIQRTEQGDSAMYLCASSPLPGGYEQYFGPGTRLTVT.

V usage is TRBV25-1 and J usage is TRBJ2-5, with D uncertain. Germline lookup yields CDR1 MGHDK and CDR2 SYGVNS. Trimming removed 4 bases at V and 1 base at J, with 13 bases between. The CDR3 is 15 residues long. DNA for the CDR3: TGTGCCAGCAGTGTCGATAAGGCCGGCCAAGAGACCCAGTACTTC. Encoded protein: CASSVDKAGQETQYF.

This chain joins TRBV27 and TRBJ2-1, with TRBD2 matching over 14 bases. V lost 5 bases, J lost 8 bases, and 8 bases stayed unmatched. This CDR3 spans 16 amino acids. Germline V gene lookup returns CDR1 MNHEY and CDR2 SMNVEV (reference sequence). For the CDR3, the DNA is TGTGCCAGCAGTCTCTCGACTAGCGGGAGGGCCGATGAGCAGTTCTTC. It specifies CASSLSTSGRADEQFF.

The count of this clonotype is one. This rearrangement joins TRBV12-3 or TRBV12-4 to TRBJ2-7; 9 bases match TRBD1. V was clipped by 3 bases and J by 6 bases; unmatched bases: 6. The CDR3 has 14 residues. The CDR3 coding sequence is TGTGCCAGCAGTTTCCCCGGGACAGGGCTCGAGCAGTACTTC. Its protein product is CASSFPGTGLEQYF.

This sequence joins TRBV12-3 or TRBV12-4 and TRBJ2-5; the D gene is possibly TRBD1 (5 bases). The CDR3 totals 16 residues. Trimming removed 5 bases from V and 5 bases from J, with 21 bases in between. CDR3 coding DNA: TGTGCCAGCAGTCGATACGACAGTCGCACGAGGGAGACCCAGTACTTC. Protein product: CASSRYDSRTRETQYF.

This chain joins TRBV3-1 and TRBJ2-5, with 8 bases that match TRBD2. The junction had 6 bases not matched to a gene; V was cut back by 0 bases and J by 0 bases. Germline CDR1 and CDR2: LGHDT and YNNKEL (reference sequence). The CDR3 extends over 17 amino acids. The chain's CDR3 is CASSQDWASGYQETQYF. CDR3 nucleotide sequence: TGTGCCAGCAGCCAAGATTGGGCTAGCGGGTACCAAGAGACCCAGTACTTC.

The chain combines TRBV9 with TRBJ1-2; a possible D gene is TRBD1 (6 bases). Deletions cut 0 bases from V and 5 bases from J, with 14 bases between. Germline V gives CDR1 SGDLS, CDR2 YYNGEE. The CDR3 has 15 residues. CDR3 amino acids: CASSVGDINGYGYTF. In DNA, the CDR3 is TGTGCCAGCAGCGTAGGGGACATAAACGGTTATGGCTACACCTTC.

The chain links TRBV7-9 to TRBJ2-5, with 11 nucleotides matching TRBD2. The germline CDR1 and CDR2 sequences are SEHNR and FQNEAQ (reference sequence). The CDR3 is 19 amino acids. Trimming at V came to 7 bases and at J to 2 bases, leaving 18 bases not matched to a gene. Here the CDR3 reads CASTTTVLRASGRQETQYF. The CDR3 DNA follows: TGTGCCAGCACAACGACAGTACTAAGGGCTAGCGGGAGGCAAGAGACCCAGTACTTC. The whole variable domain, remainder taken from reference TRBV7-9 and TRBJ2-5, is DTGVSQNPRHKITKRGQNVTFRCDPISEHNRLYWYRQTLGQGPEFLTYFQNEAQLEKSRLLSDRFSAERPKGSFSTLEIQRTEQGDSAMYLCASTTTVLRASGRQETQYFGPGTRLLVL.

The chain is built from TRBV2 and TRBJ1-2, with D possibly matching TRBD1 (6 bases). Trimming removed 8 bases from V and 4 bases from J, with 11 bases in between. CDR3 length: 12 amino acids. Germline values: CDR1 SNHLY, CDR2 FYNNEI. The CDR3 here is CASGGQVYGYTF. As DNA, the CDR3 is TGTGCCAGCGGGGGACAAGTCTATGGCTACACCTTC.

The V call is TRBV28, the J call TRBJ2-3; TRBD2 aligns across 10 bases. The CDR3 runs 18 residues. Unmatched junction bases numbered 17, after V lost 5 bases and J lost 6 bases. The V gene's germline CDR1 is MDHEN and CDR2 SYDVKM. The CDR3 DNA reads TGTGCCAGCAGTCCCCTCTCTAGCGGGAGCCCCTTAGAGGATACGCAGTATTTT. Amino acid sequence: CASSPLSSGSPLEDTQYF.

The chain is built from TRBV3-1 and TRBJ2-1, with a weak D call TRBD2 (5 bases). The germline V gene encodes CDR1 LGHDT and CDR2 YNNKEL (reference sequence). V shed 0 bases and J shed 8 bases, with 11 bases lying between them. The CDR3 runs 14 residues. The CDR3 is CASSQDSSGDEQFF. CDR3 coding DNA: TGTGCCAGCAGCCAAGATTCGAGCGGCGATGAGCAGTTCTTC.

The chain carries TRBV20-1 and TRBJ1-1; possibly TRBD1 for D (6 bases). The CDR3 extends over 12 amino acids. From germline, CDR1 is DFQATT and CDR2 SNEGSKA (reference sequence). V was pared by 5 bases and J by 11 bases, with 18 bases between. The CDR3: CSASGGSKLAFF. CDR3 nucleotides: TGCAGTGCTTCTGGGGGCTCAAAGCTCGCTTTCTTT.